These 7 T cell receptor beta chains were sequenced from one sample in a study of blood T cell repertoires in COVID-19. Assay used: immunoSEQ multiplex PCR; TCRdb lists only in-frame clones, some missing. The profile shows about 190,000 clones, approximately 87% of them singletons. Sequencing was performed on peripheral blood. The receptors originated from a woman aged 70 to 79 with COVID-19, enrolled during active disease.

The chain is built from TRBV3-1 (or the pseudogene TRBV3-2) and TRBJ2-7; no clear D gene. V lost 0 bases and J lost 2, with 5 bases in between. The germline V gene has CDR1 LGHDT and CDR2 YNNKEL (reference sequence). CDR3 length: 13 residues. The CDR3 DNA follows: TGTGCCAGCAGCCAAGATCGGGCCTACGAGCAGTACTTC. As protein: CASSQDRAYEQYF.

This clone appeared once. This chain links TRBV9 with TRBJ2-7; 7 bases are shared with TRBD1. The germline V gene encodes CDR1 SGDLS and CDR2 YYNGEE. The CDR3 loop spans 13 amino acids. With V trimmed by 8 bases and J by 5 bases, 10 bases remained unmatched. The CDR3 reads CASSAVGGNEQYF. CDR3 in DNA: TGTGCCAGTTCAGCCGTAGGGGGCAACGAGCAGTACTTC.

The chain combines TRBV21-1 with TRBJ1-5. TRBV21-1 counts as a pseudogene. This CDR3 spans 17 amino acids. CDR3 amino acids: CASSKDRRGPTGQPQHF. CDR3 bases: TGTGCCAGCAGCAAAGACCGAAGAGGTCCCACCGGTCAGCCCCAGCATTTT.

A single count supports this clone. This sequence joins TRBV5-1 and TRBJ2-3; 7 nucleotides match TRBD2. The length of the CDR3 is 17 residues. Looked up from germline, CDR1 is SGHRS and CDR2 is YFSETQ. With V trimmed by 3 bases and J by 3 bases, 13 bases remained unmatched. CDR3 sequence reads: CASSSTRGAGFTDTQYF. CDR3 bases: TGCGCCAGCAGCTCCACTCGGGGAGCGGGATTTACAGATACGCAGTATTTT.

This chain connects TRBV5-8 to TRBJ1-6, with unresolved D. V lost 4 bases, J lost 7 bases, and 18 bases lay in between. This CDR3 is built from 16 residues. Germline assignment: CDR1 SGHTS and CDR2 YDEGEE. The CDR3 loop is CASSPEPVAENSPLHF. DNA for the CDR3: TGTGCCAGCAGCCCGGAGCCAGTCGCGGAGAATTCACCCCTCCACTTT.

J is TRBJ1-2 and V is TRBV5-4, with TRBD1 matching over 7 bases. The J segment lost 6 bases and the V segment lost 4 bases, leaving 6 bases of the junction unmatched. The germline CDR1 and CDR2 sequences are SGHNT and YYREEE (reference sequence). CDR3 length: 13 residues. The CDR3 nucleotides read TGTGCCAGCAGCCTACAGGGGTTAGATGGCTACACCTTC. Protein product: CASSLQGLDGYTF.

The chain links TRBV21-1 to TRBJ1-4; TRBD1 is the table's D call and was not checked against the DNA. TRBV21-1 is noted as a pseudogene. The CDR3 covers 18 residues. The CDR3 DNA follows: TGTGCCAGCAGCAAAGGGCGTAGGCAGGTACCAACTAATGAAAAACTGTTTTTT. This sequence encodes CASSKGRRQVPTNEKLFF.